This TCR beta chain was identified in a study of T cells in tuberculosis. Looking at the study overall: A South African cohort included IGRA-negative adolescents, latently infected IGRA-positive adolescents and adults with active tuberculosis. The study, taken as a whole, reports: Cases with active tuberculosis were adults, while controls were adolescents. Active tuberculosis alpha repertoires lay closer to GMM-specific TCRs than controls'.

Trimming cost V 4 bases and J 5 bases, with 5 bases left between them. CDR3 length equals 11 residues. Germline V gene sequence: CDR1 MDHEN, CDR2 SYDVKM. Sequencing was performed with immunoSEQ multiplex PCR; in TCRdb, only in-frame clones are kept and a portion is missing. The sample has around 45,000 clones, roughly 94% seen once. With regard to this clone: Antigen: not known.

The chain uses TRBV28 and TRBJ2-5, with D unclear. This sequence was found in a donor aged 10-30 years with latent tuberculosis or without tuberculosis infection. Some clones in this sample may be carry-over from other donors' samples. The sequenced material came from PBMCs. In nucleotides, the CDR3 is TGTGCCAGCAGTTCCATGGAGACCCAGTACTTC. It encodes CASSSMETQYF.